The T cell receptor (beta chain) described here comes from a study of beta chain features in type 1 diabetes. On the study more broadly: There was similarity between patients and healthy donors in age, gender and cell yields. Across every sample, roughly 100 million sorted cells were examined in total.

Whole-study results and caveats: PCR might show a preference for shorter templates, equally across patients and controls. When Type 1 diabetes patients were examined, their TCRB CDR3s proved moderately but significantly shorter in all four CD4+ subsets. There was a possibility that cDNA sequencing over-represented cells with high TCR expression.

The CDR3 contains 12 residues. Germline-derived CDR1 and CDR2 are SQVTM and ANQGSEA. V was pared by 4 bases and J by 1 base, with 7 bases between. Remarks on this clone: Antigen specificity is unknown. Other DNA sequences in the sample encode the same CDR3.

Reverse transcription of all isolated RNA meant that expressed TCRB transcripts were sequenced. TCRdb's copy holds only in-frame clones and misses some; the assay was immunoSEQ multiplex PCR. The sample yields 300,000 or so clones, approximately 9.7% seen once. The sequenced sample consisted of central memory CD4+ T cells from blood. The genes are TRBV29-1 and TRBJ1-1, with D unclear. This TCR derives from a man aged 25-45 years with type 1 diabetes. CDR3 protein: CSVGWENTEAFF. DNA for the CDR3: TGCAGCGTTGGTTGGGAGAACACTGAAGCTTTCTTT. The full variable domain, with the rest looked up from reference TRBV29-1 and TRBJ1-1, is SAVISQKPSRDICQRGTSLTIQCQVDSQVTMMFWYRQQPGQSLTLIATANQGSEATYESGFVIDKFPISRPNLTFSTLTVSNMSPEDSSIYLCSVGWENTEAFFGQGTRLTVV.